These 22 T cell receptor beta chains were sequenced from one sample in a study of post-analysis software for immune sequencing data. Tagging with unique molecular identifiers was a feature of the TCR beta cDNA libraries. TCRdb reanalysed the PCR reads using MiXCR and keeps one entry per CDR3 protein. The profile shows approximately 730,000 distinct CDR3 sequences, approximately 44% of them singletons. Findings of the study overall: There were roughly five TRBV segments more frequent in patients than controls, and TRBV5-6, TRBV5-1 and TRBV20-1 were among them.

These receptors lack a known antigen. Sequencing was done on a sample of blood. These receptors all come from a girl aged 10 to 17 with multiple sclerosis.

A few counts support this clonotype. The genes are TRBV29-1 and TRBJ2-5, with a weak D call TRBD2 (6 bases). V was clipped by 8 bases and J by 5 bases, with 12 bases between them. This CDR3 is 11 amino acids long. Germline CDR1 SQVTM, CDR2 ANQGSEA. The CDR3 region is CSFGAGETQYF. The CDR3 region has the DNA TGCAGCTTCGGGGCGGGGGAGACCCAGTACTTC.

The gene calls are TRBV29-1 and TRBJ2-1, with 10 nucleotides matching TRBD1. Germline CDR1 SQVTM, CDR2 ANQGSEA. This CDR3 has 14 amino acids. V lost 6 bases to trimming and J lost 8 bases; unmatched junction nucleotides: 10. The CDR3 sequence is CSVLPGTGEDEQFF. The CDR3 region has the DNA TGCAGCGTGCTACCCGGGACAGGGGAAGATGAGCAGTTCTTC.

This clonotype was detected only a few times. CDR3: CSAADGAEPYGYTF. The DNA of the CDR3 is TGCAGTGCCGCCGACGGGGCAGAACCCTATGGCTACACCTTC. The chain links TRBV20-1 to TRBJ1-2; possibly TRBD1 for D (5 bases). V lost 6 bases to trimming and J lost 4 bases, with 18 bases between them. Germline-derived CDR1 and CDR2 are DFQATT and SNEGSKA (reference sequence). This CDR3 is built from 14 residues.

This chain's CDR3 is CASSPGGRVRADTQYF. The CDR3 DNA is TGTGCCAGCAGCCCCGGCGGGAGGGTGAGAGCAGATACGCAGTATTTT. The V call is TRBV12-3 or TRBV12-4, the J call TRBJ2-3; 9 nucleotides line up with TRBD2. The ends lost 6 bases at V and 4 bases at J; junction bases unmatched: 11. The length of the CDR3 is 16 residues.

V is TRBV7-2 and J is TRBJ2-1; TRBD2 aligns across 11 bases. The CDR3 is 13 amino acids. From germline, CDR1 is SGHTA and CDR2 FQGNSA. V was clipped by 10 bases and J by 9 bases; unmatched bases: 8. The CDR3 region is CAIFGLAGSEQFF. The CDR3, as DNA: TGTGCCATCTTCGGACTAGCGGGTTCTGAGCAGTTCTTC. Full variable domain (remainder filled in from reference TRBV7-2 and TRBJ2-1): GAGVSQSPSNKVTEKGKDVELRCDPISGHTALYWYRQSLGQGLEFLIYFQGNSAPDKSGLPSDRFSAERTGGSVSTLTIQRTQQEDSAVYLCAIFGLAGSEQFFGPGTRLTVL.

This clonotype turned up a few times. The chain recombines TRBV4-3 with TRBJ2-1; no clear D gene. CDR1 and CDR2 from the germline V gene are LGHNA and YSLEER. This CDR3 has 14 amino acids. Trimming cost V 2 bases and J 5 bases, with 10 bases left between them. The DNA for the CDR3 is TGCGCCAGCAGCCAATCCGCCAGAGACAATGAGCAGTTCTTC. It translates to CASSQSARDNEQFF.

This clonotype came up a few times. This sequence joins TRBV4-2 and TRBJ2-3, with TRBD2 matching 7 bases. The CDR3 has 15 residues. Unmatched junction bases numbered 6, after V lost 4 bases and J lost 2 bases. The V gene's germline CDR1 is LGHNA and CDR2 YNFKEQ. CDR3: CASSPQAGFTDTQYF. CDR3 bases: TGTGCCAGCAGCCCCCAAGCGGGGTTCACAGATACGCAGTATTTT.

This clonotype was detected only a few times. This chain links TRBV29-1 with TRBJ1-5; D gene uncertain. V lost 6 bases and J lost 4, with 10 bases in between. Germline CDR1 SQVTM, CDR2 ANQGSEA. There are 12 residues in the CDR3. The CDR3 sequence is CSVGSRNQPQHF. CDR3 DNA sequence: TGCAGCGTCGGCAGTAGGAATCAGCCCCAGCATTTT.

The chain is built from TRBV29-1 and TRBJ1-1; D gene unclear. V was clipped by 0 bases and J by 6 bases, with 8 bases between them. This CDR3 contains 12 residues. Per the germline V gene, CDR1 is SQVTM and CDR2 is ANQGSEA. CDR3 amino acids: CSVEDGGAEAFF. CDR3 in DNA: TGCAGCGTTGAAGATGGCGGGGCTGAAGCTTTCTTT. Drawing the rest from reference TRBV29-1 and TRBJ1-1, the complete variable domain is SAVISQKPSRDICQRGTSLTIQCQVDSQVTMMFWYRQQPGQSLTLIATANQGSEATYESGFVIDKFPISRPNLTFSTLTVSNMSPEDSSIYLCSVEDGGAEAFFGQGTRLTVV.

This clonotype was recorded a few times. CDR3 nucleotide sequence: TGCAGCGTTGAAGATGGTGGAGACTACGAGCAGTACTTC. Amino acid sequence: CSVEDGGDYEQYF. This chain joins TRBV29-1 and TRBJ2-7; no clear D. Trimming left V 0 bases short and J 3 bases short, with 9 bases between. The CDR3 contains 13 residues. Germline CDR1 is SQVTM and CDR2 is ANQGSEA.

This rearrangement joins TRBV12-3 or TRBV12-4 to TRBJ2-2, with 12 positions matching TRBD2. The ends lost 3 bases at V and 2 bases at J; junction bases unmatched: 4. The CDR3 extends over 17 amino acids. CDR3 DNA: TGTGCCAGCAGTTTCGCTAGCGGGAGGGTAAACACCGGGGAGCTGTTTTTT. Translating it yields CASSFASGRVNTGELFF.

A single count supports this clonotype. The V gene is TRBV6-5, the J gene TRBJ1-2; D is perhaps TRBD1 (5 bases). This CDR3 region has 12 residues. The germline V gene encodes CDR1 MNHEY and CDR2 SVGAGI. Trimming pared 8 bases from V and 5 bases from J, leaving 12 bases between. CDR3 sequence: CASAGPGYGYTF. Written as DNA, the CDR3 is TGTGCCAGCGCCGGGCCAGGGTATGGCTACACCTTC.

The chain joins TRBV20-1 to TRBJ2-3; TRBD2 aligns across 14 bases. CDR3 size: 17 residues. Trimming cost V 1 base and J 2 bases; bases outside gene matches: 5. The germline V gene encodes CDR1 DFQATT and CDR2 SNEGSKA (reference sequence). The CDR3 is CSARGGLAGGNTDTQYF. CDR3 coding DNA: TGCAGTGCTAGAGGAGGACTAGCGGGAGGTAACACAGATACGCAGTATTTT.

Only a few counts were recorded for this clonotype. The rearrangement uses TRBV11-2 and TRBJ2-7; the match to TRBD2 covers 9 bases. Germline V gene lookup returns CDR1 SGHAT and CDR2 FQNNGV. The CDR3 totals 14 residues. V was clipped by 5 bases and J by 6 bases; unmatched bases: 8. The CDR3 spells CASSTLAGDGEQYF. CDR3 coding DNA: TGTGCCAGCAGCACCTTAGCGGGAGACGGCGAGCAGTACTTC.

The CDR3 loop reads CASSTSTYEQYF. CDR3 in DNA: TGTGCCAGCAGCACCAGCACATACGAGCAGTACTTC. This chain joins TRBV6-5 and TRBJ2-7; D is ambiguous. The CDR3 spans 12 residues. V dropped 6 bases and J dropped 4 bases, with 10 bases sitting between them. Germline assignment: CDR1 MNHEY and CDR2 SVGAGI.

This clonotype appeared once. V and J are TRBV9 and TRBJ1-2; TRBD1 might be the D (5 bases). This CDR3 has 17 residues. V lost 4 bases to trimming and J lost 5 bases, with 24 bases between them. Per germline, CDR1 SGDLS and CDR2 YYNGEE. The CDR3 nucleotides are TGTGCCAGCAGCCCTGAGACAAGTCCCTGGGGGAGGTATGGCTACACCTTC. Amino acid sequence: CASSPETSPWGRYGYTF.

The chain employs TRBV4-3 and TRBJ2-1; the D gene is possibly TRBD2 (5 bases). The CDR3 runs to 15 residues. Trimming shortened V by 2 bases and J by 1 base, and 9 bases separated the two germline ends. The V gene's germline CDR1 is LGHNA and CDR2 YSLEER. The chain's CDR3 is CASSQSTGSYNEQFF. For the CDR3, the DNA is TGCGCCAGCAGCCAAAGTACGGGATCCTACAATGAGCAGTTCTTC.

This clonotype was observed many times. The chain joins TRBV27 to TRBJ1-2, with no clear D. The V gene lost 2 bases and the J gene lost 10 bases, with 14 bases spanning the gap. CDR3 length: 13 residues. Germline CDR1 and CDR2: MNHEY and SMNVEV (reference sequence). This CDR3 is CASSLILGVNYTF. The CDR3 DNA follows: TGTGCCAGCAGTTTAATACTGGGAGTTAACTACACCTTC.

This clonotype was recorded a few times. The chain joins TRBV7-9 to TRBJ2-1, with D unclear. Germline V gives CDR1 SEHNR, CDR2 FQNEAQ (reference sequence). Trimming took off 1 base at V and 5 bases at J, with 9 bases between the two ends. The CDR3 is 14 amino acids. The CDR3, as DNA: TGTGCCAGCAGCTTAGAGCTAGGAGACAATGAGCAGTTCTTC. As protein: CASSLELGDNEQFF.

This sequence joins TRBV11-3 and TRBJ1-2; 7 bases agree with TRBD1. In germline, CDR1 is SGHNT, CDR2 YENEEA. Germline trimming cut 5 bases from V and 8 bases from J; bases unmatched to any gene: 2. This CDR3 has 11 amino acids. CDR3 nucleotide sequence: TGTGCCAGCAGCAAGGACAGGGGCTACACCTTC. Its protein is CASSKDRGYTF.

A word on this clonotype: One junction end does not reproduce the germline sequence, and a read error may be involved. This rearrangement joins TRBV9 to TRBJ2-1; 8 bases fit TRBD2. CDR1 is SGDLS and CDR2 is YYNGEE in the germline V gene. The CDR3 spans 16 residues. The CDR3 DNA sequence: TGTGCCGGCAGCGTAAGCGGGAGAAGCTCCTACAATGAGCAGTTCTTC. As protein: CAGSVSGRSSYNEQFF.

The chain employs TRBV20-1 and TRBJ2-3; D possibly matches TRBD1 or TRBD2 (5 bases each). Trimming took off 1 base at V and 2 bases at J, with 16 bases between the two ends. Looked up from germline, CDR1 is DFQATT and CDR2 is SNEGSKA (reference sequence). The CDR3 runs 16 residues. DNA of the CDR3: TGCAGTGCTAGAGGGGGGTGGGGAATTTTCACAGATACGCAGTATTTT. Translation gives CSARGGWGIFTDTQYF.